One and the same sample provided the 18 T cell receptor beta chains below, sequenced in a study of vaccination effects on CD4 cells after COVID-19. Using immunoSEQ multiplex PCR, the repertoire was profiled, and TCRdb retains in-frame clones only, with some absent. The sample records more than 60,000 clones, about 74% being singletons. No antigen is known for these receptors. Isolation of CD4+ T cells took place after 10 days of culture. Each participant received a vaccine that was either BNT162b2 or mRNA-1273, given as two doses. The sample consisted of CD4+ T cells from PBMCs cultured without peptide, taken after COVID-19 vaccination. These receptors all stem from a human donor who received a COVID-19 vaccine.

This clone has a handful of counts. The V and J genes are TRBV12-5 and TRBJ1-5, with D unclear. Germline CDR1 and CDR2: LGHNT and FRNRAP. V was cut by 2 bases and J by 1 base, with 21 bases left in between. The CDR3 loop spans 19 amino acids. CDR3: CASGLIADGNILSNQPQHF. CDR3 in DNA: TGTGCTAGTGGTTTGATTGCAGACGGAAATATTCTCAGCAATCAGCCCCAGCATTTT.

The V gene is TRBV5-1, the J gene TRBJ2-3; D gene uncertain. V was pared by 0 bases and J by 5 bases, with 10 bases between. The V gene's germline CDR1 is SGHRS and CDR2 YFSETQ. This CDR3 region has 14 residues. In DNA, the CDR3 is TGCGCCAGCAGCTTGGCAACAGTTAGAGATACGCAGTATTTT. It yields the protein CASSLATVRDTQYF.

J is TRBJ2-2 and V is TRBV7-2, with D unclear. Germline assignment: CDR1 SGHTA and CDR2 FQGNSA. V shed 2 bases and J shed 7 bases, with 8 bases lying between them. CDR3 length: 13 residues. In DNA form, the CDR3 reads TGTGCCAGCAGCTTAAGTCAGGTCGGGGAGCTGTTTTTT. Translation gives CASSLSQVGELFF.

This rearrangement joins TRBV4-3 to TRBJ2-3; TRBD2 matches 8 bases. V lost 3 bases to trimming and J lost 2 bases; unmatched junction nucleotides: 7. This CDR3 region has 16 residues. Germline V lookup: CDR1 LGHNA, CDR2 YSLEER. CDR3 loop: CASSQSARGDTDTQYF. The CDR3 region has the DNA TGCGCCAGCAGCCAGTCTGCGCGGGGGGACACAGATACGCAGTATTTT.

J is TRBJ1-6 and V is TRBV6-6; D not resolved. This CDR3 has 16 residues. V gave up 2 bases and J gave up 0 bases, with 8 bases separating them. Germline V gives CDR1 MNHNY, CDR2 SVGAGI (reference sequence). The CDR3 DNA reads TGTGCCAGCAGTTACGACCGGAACTCCTATAATTCACCCCTCCACTTT. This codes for CASSYDRNSYNSPLHF.

The CDR3 sequence is CASSPPGSPWDSGELFF. In nucleotides, the CDR3 is TGTGCCAGCTCACCACCGGGCTCCCCTTGGGATTCCGGGGAGCTGTTTTTT. The chain is built from TRBV18 and TRBJ2-2; D gene unclear. Looked up from germline, CDR1 is KGHSH and CDR2 is LQKENI. The V end was cut by 0 bases, the J end by 6 bases, with 17 bases between. This CDR3 comprises 17 residues.

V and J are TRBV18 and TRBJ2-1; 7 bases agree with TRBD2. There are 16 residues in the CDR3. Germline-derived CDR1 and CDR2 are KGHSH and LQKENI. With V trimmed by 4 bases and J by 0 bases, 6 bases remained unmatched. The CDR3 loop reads CASSHGGGLSYNEQFF. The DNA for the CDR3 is TGTGCCAGCTCACATGGCGGGGGACTCTCCTACAATGAGCAGTTCTTC. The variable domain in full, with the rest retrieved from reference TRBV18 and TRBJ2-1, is NAGVMQNPRHLVRRRGQEARLRCSPMKGHSHVYWYRQLPEEGLKFMVYLQKENIIDESGMPKERFSAEFPKEGPSILRIQQVVRGDSAAYFCASSHGGGLSYNEQFFGPGTRLTVL.

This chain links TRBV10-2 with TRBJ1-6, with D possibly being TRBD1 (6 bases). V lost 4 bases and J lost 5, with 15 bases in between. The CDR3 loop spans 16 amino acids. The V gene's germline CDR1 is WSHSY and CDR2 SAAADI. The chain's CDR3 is CASSGGAGAHNSPLHF. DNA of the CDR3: TGCGCCAGCAGTGGGGGGGCAGGGGCCCATAATTCACCCCTCCACTTT.

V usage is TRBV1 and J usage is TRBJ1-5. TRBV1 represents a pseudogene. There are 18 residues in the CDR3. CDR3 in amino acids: CTSSQTFGGSLSNQPQHF. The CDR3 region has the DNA TGCACCAGCAGCCAAACCTTCGGAGGGAGTCTTAGCAATCAGCCCCAGCATTTT.

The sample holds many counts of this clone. The CDR3 region is CATSDPGRGGVADTQYF. The CDR3, as DNA: TGTGCCACCAGTGATCCCGGGCGAGGGGGCGTCGCAGATACGCAGTATTTT. This rearrangement joins TRBV24-1 to TRBJ2-3, with 7 bases lining up with TRBD1. Germline V CDR1 and CDR2: KGHDR, SFDVKD. With 3 bases clipped from V and 4 bases from J, the junction kept 12 bases outside the gene matches. There are 17 residues in the CDR3.

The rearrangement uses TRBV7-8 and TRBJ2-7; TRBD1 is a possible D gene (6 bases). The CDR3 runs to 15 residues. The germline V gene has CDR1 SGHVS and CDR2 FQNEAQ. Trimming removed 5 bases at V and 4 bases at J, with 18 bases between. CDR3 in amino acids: CASSREPTGVYEQYV. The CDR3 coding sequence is TGTGCCAGCAGCAGAGAGCCGACAGGAGTATACGAGCAGTACGTC.

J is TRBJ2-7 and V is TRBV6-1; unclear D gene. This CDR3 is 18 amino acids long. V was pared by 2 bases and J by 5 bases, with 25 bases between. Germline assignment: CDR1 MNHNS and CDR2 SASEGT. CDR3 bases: TGTGCCAGCAGTGAATGGAGTCGGGTCTTACAGCTACCTGACGAGCAGTACGTC. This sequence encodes CASSEWSRVLQLPDEQYV.

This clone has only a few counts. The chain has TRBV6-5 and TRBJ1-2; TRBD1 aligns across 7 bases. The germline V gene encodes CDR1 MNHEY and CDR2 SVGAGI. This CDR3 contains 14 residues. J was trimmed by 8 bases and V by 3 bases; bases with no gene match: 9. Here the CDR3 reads CASSYLDRAWGYTF. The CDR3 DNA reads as TGTGCCAGCAGTTATCTCGACAGGGCCTGGGGCTACACCTTC.

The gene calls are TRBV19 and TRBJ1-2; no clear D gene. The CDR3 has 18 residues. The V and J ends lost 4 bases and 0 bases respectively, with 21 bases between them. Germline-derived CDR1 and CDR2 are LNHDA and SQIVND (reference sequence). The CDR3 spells CASSREVQDILTNYGYTF. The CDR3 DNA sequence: TGTGCCAGTAGTAGAGAGGTCCAGGATATCCTTACTAACTATGGCTACACCTTC.

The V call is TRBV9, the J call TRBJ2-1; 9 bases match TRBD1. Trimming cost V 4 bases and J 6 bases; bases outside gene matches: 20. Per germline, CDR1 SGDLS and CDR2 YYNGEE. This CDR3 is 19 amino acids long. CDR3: CASSSPGQGNPLLFNEQFF. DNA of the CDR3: TGTGCCAGCAGCTCACCGGGACAGGGTAACCCACTGCTGTTCAATGAGCAGTTCTTC. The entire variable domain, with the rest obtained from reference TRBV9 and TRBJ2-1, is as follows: DSGVTQTPKHLITATGQRVTLRCSPRSGDLSVYWYQQSLDQGLQFLIQYYNGEERAKGNILERFSAQQFPDLHSELNLSSLELGDSALYFCASSSPGQGNPLLFNEQFFGPGTRLTVL.

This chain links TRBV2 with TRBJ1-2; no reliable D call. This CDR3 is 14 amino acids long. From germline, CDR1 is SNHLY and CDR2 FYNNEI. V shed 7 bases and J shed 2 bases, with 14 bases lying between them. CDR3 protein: CASTTVDGNYGYTF. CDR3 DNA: TGTGCCAGCACTACGGTAGACGGCAACTATGGCTACACCTTC.

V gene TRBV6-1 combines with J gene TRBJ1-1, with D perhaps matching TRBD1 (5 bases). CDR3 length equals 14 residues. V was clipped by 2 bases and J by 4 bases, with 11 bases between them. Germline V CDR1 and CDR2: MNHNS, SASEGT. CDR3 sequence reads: CASSEHLGTTEAFF. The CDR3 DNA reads TGTGCCAGCAGTGAACATCTAGGGACCACTGAAGCTTTCTTT.

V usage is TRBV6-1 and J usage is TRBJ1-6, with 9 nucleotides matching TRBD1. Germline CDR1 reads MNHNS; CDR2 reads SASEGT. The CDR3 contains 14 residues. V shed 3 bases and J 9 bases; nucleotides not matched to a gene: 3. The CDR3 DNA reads TGTGCCAGCAGTGAGGGACAGGGCAGTTCACCCCTCCACTTT. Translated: CASSEGQGSSPLHF.